These 21 T cell receptor beta chains came from one sample sequenced in a study of Ad26.COV2.S vaccination and SARS-CoV-2 variants. Clones were read by immunoSEQ multiplex PCR, and TCRdb kept only the in-frame ones, dropping some. This sample carries approximately 300,000 clones, 70% to 90% of them seen once, and the ten largest clones take 1.9%. As for treatment: 15 to 20 received Ad26.COV2.S at low or high dose, single or two shots; 5 received placebo; per-sample allocation not given. Sampling occurred on day 63 after the first vaccine or placebo injection. This sample comprised peripheral blood, obtained in a trial of Ad26.COV2.S vaccine versus placebo. All receptors come from a person aged 18-65 years who received the Ad26.COV2.S COVID-19 vaccine or a placebo.

This clone has just one count. V usage is TRBV11-2 and J usage is TRBJ1-5; 9 bases agree with TRBD1. V lost 5 bases, J lost 5 bases, and 4 bases stayed unmatched. CDR1 is SGHAT, CDR2 FQNNGV, per germline. The CDR3 has 14 residues. CDR3 bases: TGTGCCAGCAGCCCAGACAGGGGGGATCAGCCCCAGCATTTT. Translation: CASSPDRGDQPQHF.

The chain combines TRBV3-1 (or the pseudogene TRBV3-2) with TRBJ1-1; no firm D call. V dropped 0 bases and J dropped 1 base, with 6 bases sitting between them. The CDR3 has 14 residues. CDR1 and CDR2 (germline): LGHDT, YNNKEL (reference sequence). CDR3 loop: CASSQDTRNTEAFF. The CDR3 coding sequence is TGTGCCAGCAGCCAAGATACACGGAACACTGAAGCTTTCTTT.

The chain has TRBV9 and TRBJ1-2; 7 bases map to TRBD1. After removal of 4 bases from V and 6 bases from J, the junction contained 9 bases not matched to a gene. The CDR3 sequence is 14 residues long. Germline CDR1 is SGDLS and CDR2 is YYNGEE. The DNA of the CDR3 is TGTGCCAGCAGCCCCAGACAGGGTTGGGATGGCTACACCTTC. It codes for CASSPRQGWDGYTF.

Only a few counts were recorded for this clone. The gene calls are TRBV7-9 and TRBJ2-7; unclear D gene. The CDR3 is 15 residues long. CDR1 is SEHNR and CDR2 is FQNEAQ in the germline V gene (reference sequence). Trimming removed 5 bases at V and 3 bases at J, with 17 bases between. The CDR3 sequence is CASSTKKGKVYEQYF. The CDR3 coding sequence is TGTGCCAGCAGCACCAAAAAAGGGAAAGTCTACGAGCAGTACTTC.

This sequence joins TRBV6-2 or TRBV6-3 and TRBJ2-1, with 7 bases matching TRBD2. Germline V CDR1 and CDR2: MNHEY, SVGEGT. Losses at the gene ends were 4 bases for V and 4 bases for J; bases not matched to a gene: 16. The CDR3 consists of 18 residues. CDR3 loop: CASSSPPSGHTRYNEQFF. CDR3 coding DNA: TGTGCCAGCAGTTCCCCACCTAGCGGACACACAAGGTACAATGAGCAGTTCTTC.

V is TRBV10-3 and J is TRBJ1-4, with D unresolved. Germline V gene data show CDR1 as ENHRY and CDR2 as SYGVKD. V gave up 3 bases and J gave up 6 bases, with 8 bases separating them. The CDR3 runs to 13 residues. CDR3 loop: CAISDGLYEKLFF. The CDR3 coding sequence is TGTGCCATCAGTGACGGACTATATGAAAAACTGTTTTTT.

The rearrangement links TRBV4-1 to TRBJ2-7; D is possibly TRBD1 or TRBD2 (5 bases each). Trimming stripped 3 bases from V and 3 bases from J, with 12 bases between. CDR1 is MGHRA and CDR2 is YSYEKL in the germline V gene. The CDR3 is made up of 14 amino acids. CDR3 loop: CASSQGRWNYEQYF. CDR3 DNA: TGCGCCAGCAGCCAGGGACGGTGGAACTACGAGCAGTACTTC.

Comments on this clone: The sample contains more than one DNA sequence encoding this CDR3. This rearrangement joins TRBV7-2 to TRBJ1-1, with 10 bases identical to TRBD1. The CDR3 consists of 14 residues. Germline V gene lookup returns CDR1 SGHTA and CDR2 FQGNSA. V shed 5 bases, J shed 3 bases, and the junction held 3 bases outside the gene matches. CDR3: CASSLTGGDTEAFF. CDR3 coding DNA: TGTGCCAGCAGCCTGACAGGGGGCGACACTGAAGCTTTCTTT.

As to this clone: This sample includes further DNA sequences coding for the same CDR3. The chain combines TRBV9 with TRBJ2-3, with D hard to call. Germline V gene data show CDR1 as SGDLS and CDR2 as YYNGEE. V gave up 0 bases and J gave up 0 bases, with 5 bases separating them. The CDR3 is 14 amino acids. The CDR3 DNA reads as TGTGCCAGCAGCGTAGCTGGGAGCACAGATACGCAGTATTTT. It specifies CASSVAGSTDTQYF.

The rearrangement uses TRBV7-2 and TRBJ2-1; 7 nucleotides align to TRBD1. CDR1 is SGHTA, CDR2 FQGNSA, per germline. The CDR3 contains 18 residues. V gave up 2 bases and J gave up 5 bases; unmatched junction bases: 15. Written as DNA, the CDR3 is TGTGCCAGCAGCTTATGGATCAGACAGGGTAGGCCCCACAATGAGCAGTTCTTC. This translates into CASSLWIRQGRPHNEQFF.

V and J are TRBV18 and TRBJ1-5, with D perhaps TRBD1 (6 bases). Per germline, CDR1 KGHSH and CDR2 LQKENI. This CDR3 contains 15 residues. V was pared by 4 bases and J by 6 bases, with 16 bases between. The CDR3 nucleotides are TGTGCCAGCTCACAATACAGGGACGGGGGTCAGCCCCAGCATTTT. Amino acid sequence: CASSQYRDGGQPQHF.

The V call is TRBV12-3 or TRBV12-4, the J call TRBJ1-2, with a possible D match to TRBD1 (5 bases). This CDR3 contains 13 residues. Trimming pared 3 bases from V and 6 bases from J, leaving 11 bases between. CDR3 in amino acids: CASSFARENGYTF. CDR3 coding DNA: TGTGCCAGCAGTTTCGCCAGGGAGAATGGCTACACCTTC.

The rearrangement joins TRBV30 to TRBJ1-2, with TRBD1 matching over 11 bases. Germline lookup yields CDR1 GTSNPN and CDR2 SVGIG (reference sequence). J gave up 8 bases and V 0 bases, and 5 bases lay outside the gene matches. The CDR3 totals 14 residues. The CDR3 DNA reads TGTGCCTGGAGTGTCCCCGGGACAGGGGGAGGCTACACCTTC. Protein product: CAWSVPGTGGGYTF.

This clone was counted once. The rearrangement joins TRBV5-1 to TRBJ2-2; D may be TRBD2 (7 bases). Trimming took 4 bases from V and 0 from J, leaving 19 bases between them. The CDR3 is made up of 18 amino acids. Per germline, CDR1 SGHRS and CDR2 YFSETQ. The CDR3 nucleotides read TGCGCCAGCAGCGTCTCCTATGGGGGGGCCACGAACACCGGGGAGCTGTTTTTT. Protein sequence: CASSVSYGGATNTGELFF.

The V and J genes are TRBV27 and TRBJ2-6; D is undetermined. The CDR3 runs 15 residues. Germline values: CDR1 MNHEY, CDR2 SMNVEV (reference sequence). V shed 7 bases and J shed 4 bases, with 14 bases lying between them. CDR3: CASKFSSVGANVLTF. In DNA, the CDR3 is TGTGCCAGCAAATTTTCCTCCGTAGGGGCCAACGTCCTGACTTTC.

This clone came up once. J is TRBJ1-2 and V is TRBV19; possible D gene TRBD1, 5 bases. The CDR3 contains 13 residues. CDR1 is LNHDA, CDR2 SQIVND, per germline (reference sequence). The V and J ends lost 4 bases and 6 bases respectively, with 12 bases between them. The CDR3 nucleotides are TGTGCCAGTAGTAATCAGGGTTTAAATGGCTACACCTTC. Translated: CASSNQGLNGYTF.

The chain is built from TRBV30 and TRBJ1-2; D gene ambiguous. The CDR3 is made up of 15 amino acids. Trimming pared 0 bases from V and 5 bases from J, leaving 16 bases between. Germline V gives CDR1 GTSNPN, CDR2 SVGIG (reference sequence). As DNA, the CDR3 is TGTGCCTGGAGTGTAGGCACCAAGATGGGGTATGGCTACACCTTC. Its protein is CAWSVGTKMGYGYTF.

CDR3 coding DNA: TGTGCCAGCAGTGAAGGGGGAAGGACTGAAGCTTTCTTT. This codes for CASSEGGRTEAFF. The V call is TRBV25-1, the J call TRBJ1-1, with TRBD1 as a possible D gene (5 bases). Per the germline V gene, CDR1 is MGHDK and CDR2 is SYGVNS. The V end was cut by 2 bases, the J end by 5 bases, with 9 bases between. The CDR3 is made up of 13 amino acids.

The chain couples TRBV6-2 or TRBV6-3 to TRBJ1-2; 7 bases are a match to TRBD1. There are 13 residues in the CDR3. V was pared by 2 bases and J by 5 bases, with 2 bases of the junction left unmatched. Germline V lookup: CDR1 MNHEY, CDR2 SVGEGT. The CDR3 here is CASSYKGAYGYTF. The CDR3 DNA reads as TGTGCCAGCAGTTACAAGGGGGCTTATGGCTACACCTTC.

The chain recombines TRBV6-1 with TRBJ1-2; TRBD1 aligns across 9 bases. Unmatched junction bases numbered 5, after V lost 3 bases and J lost 3 bases. This CDR3 has 15 amino acids. Germline CDR1 MNHNS, CDR2 SASEGT. The CDR3 region is CASSERTGAHYGYTF. Written as DNA, the CDR3 is TGTGCCAGCAGTGAGAGGACAGGGGCCCACTATGGCTACACCTTC.

This clone was found once. CDR3 in amino acids: CAWTAGPHEKLFF. In DNA form, the CDR3 reads TGTGCCTGGACCGCGGGGCCTCATGAAAAACTGTTTTTT. The gene calls are TRBV30 and TRBJ1-4; TRBD1 might be the D (5 bases). V was shortened by 4 bases and J by 6 bases, with 12 bases between the two germline ends. The CDR3 length is 13 residues. Germline values: CDR1 GTSNPN, CDR2 SVGIG (reference sequence).